These T cell receptor beta chains were read from a single sample in a study of blood T cell repertoires in COVID-19. Some clones are missing from TCRdb's copy, which holds only in-frame ones; the method was immunoSEQ multiplex PCR. This sample has around 170,000 clones, with approximately 80% found just once. The source material was PBMCs or T cells enriched from blood (not recorded which). These receptors were taken from a man in his sixties who had been exposed to COVID-19. Each CDR3 is given with its conserved first and last residue. The D gene is left open where the match is weak. Clone size is stated in some rows and not others, as once, few, many or a class when expanded.

clone_size: .
d_call: .
v_call: TRBV11-2
cdr3_length: 15
j_call: TRBJ2-1
cdr3_aa: CATTSWNRDHNEQFF
cdr3_nt: TGTGCCACTACAAGCTGGAACAGGGACCACAATGAGCAGTTCTTC

clone_size: .
d_call: .
v_call: TRBV7-6
cdr3_length: 13
j_call: TRBJ1-2
cdr3_aa: CASSLTEGYGYTF
cdr3_nt: TGTGCCAGCAGCTTGACAGAAGGCTATGGCTACACCTTC

clone_size: .
d_call: .
v_call: TRBV28
cdr3_length: 13
j_call: TRBJ1-4
cdr3_aa: CASSSRRPKKLFF
cdr3_nt: TGTGCCAGCAGTTCCCGGAGACCTAAAAAACTGTTTTTT

clone_size: .
d_call: .
v_call: TRBV5-5
cdr3_length: 15
j_call: TRBJ2-1
cdr3_aa: CASSLEASRYNEQFF
cdr3_nt: TGTGCCAGCAGCTTGGAGGCTAGCCGATACAATGAGCAGTTCTTC

clone_size: .
d_call: .
v_call: TRBV9
cdr3_length: 15
j_call: TRBJ2-1
cdr3_aa: CASSVDGGSYNEQFF
cdr3_nt: TGTGCCAGCAGCGTAGACGGAGGCTCCTACAATGAGCAGTTCTTC

clone_size: .
d_call: TRBD1
v_call: TRBV7-2
cdr3_length: 13
j_call: TRBJ1-2
cdr3_aa: CASSPGQLVGYTF
cdr3_nt: TGTGCCAGCAGCCCGGGACAGCTAGTTGGCTACACCTTC

clone_size: .
d_call: TRBD2
v_call: TRBV7-8
cdr3_length: 16
j_call: TRBJ2-1
cdr3_aa: CASSLGGLAVNNEQFF
cdr3_nt: TGTGCCAGCAGCTTAGGTGGACTAGCGGTAAACAATGAGCAGTTCTTC

clone_size: .
d_call: TRBD1
v_call: TRBV28
cdr3_length: 16
j_call: TRBJ1-3
cdr3_aa: CASRVPGQGSGNTIYF
cdr3_nt: TGTGCCAGCAGAGTACCGGGACAGGGTTCTGGAAACACCATATATTTT

clone_size: .
d_call: .
v_call: TRBV27
cdr3_length: 14
j_call: TRBJ2-1
cdr3_aa: CASSFSRLRVEQFF
cdr3_nt: TGTGCCAGCAGTTTTTCGAGACTACGGGTTGAGCAGTTCTTC

clone_size: .
d_call: .
v_call: TRBV30
cdr3_length: 16
j_call: TRBJ2-3
cdr3_aa: CAWSSRQGGIGDTQYF
cdr3_nt: TGTGCCTGGAGTTCGCGACAGGGCGGGATTGGAGATACGCAGTATTTT

clone_size: .
d_call: .
v_call: TRBV10-1
cdr3_length: 15
j_call: TRBJ2-1
cdr3_aa: CASSAGSGFYNEQFF
cdr3_nt: TGCGCCAGCAGCGCGGGGTCCGGCTTCTACAATGAGCAGTTCTTC

clone_size: many
d_call: .
v_call: TRBV6-5
cdr3_length: 13
j_call: TRBJ2-1
cdr3_aa: CASTRRVGNEQFF
cdr3_nt: TGTGCCAGCACCCGGAGGGTAGGGAATGAGCAGTTCTTC

clone_size: .
d_call: .
v_call: TRBV18
cdr3_length: 15
j_call: TRBJ1-5
cdr3_aa: CASSPTGSGNQPQHF
cdr3_nt: TGTGCCAGCTCACCCACAGGGTCGGGCAATCAGCCCCAGCATTTT

clone_size: .
d_call: .
v_call: TRBV6-6
cdr3_length: 12
j_call: TRBJ2-1
cdr3_aa: CASRAREEEQFF
cdr3_nt: TGTGCCAGCAGAGCTAGGGAGGAAGAGCAGTTCTTC

clone_size: .
d_call: TRBD2
v_call: TRBV7-9
cdr3_length: 15
j_call: TRBJ2-3
cdr3_aa: CASSLVGSGVDTQYF
cdr3_nt: TGTGCCAGCAGCTTGGTGGGGAGCGGGGTGGATACGCAGTATTTT

clone_size: .
d_call: .
v_call: TRBV15
cdr3_length: 15
j_call: TRBJ1-1
cdr3_aa: CATSRSKSSNTEAFF
cdr3_nt: TGTGCCACCAGCAGATCAAAAAGCTCTAACACTGAAGCTTTCTTT

clone_size: .
d_call: .
v_call: TRBV18
cdr3_length: 12
j_call: TRBJ1-2
cdr3_aa: CASSPAIDGYTF
cdr3_nt: TGTGCCAGCTCACCCGCTATCGATGGCTACACCTTC